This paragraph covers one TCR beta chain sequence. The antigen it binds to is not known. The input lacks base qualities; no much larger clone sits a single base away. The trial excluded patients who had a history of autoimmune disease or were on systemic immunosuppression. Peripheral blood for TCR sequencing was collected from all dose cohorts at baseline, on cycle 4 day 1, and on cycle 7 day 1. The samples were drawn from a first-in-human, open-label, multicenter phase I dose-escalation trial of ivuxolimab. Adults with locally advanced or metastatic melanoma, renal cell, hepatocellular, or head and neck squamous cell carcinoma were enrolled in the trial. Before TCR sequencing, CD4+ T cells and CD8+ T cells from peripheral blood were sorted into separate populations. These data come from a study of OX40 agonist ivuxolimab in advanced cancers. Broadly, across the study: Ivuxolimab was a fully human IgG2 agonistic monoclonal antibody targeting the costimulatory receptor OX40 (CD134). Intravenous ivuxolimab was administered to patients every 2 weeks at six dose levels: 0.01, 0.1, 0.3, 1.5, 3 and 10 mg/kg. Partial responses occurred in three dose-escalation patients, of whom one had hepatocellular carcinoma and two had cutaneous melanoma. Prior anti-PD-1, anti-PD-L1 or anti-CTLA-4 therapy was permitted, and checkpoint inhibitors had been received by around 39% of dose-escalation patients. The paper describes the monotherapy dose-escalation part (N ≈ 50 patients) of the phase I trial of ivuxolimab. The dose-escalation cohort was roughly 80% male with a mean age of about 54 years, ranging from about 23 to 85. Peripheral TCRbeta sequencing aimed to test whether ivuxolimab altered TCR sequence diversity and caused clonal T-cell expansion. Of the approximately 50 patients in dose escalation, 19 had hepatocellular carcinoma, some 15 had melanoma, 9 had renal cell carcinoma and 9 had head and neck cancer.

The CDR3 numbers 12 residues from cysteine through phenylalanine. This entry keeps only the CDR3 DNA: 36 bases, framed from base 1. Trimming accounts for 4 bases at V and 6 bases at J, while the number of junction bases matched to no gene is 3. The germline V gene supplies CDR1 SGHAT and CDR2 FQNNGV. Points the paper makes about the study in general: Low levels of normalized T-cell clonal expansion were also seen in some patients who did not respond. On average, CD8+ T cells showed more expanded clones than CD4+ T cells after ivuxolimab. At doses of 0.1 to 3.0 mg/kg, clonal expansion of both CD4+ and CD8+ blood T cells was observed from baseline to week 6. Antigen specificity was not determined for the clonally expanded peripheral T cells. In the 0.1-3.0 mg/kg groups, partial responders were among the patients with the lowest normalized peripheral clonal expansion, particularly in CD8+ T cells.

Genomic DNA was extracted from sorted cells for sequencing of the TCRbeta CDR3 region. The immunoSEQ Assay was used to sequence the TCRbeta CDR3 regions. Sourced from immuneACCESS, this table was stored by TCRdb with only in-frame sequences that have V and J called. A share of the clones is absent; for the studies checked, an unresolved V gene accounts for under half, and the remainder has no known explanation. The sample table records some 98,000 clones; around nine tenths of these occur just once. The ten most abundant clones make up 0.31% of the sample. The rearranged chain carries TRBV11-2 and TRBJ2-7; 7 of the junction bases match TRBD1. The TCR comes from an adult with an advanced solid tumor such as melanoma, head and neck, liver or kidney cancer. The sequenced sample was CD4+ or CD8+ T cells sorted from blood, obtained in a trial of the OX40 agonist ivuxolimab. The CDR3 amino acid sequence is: CASSSDRAEQYF. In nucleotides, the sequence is TGTGCCAGCAGCTCCGACAGGGCCGAGCAGTACTTC. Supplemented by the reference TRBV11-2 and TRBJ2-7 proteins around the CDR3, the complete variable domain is EAGVAQSPRYKIIEKRQSVAFWCNPISGHATLYWYQQILGQGPKLLIQFQNNGVVDDSQLPKDRFSAERLKGVDSTLKIQPAKLEDSAVYLCASSSDRAEQYFGPGTRLTVT.